The 25 T cell receptor beta chains in this list originate from one sample, sequenced in a study of cytomegalovirus exposure and HLA in healthy donors. The PCR was carried out with 60 Vbeta primers and 13 Jbeta primers. The assay was immunoSEQ multiplex PCR, and TCRdb's table has in-frame clones only and misses some. The profile shows some 140,000 clones, 80% of them singletons. The specimen was PBMCs. These receptors came from a man aged 25 to 40 in good health and CMV-seropositive.

The V and J genes are TRBV7-3 and TRBJ1-1; D call uncertain. The CDR3 totals 12 residues. Trimming took 10 bases from V and 6 from J, leaving 15 bases between them. CDR1 is SGHTA and CDR2 is FQGTGA in the germline V gene. The CDR3 nucleotides read TGTGCCACCAGAGGTAGAGGAGCTGAAGCTTTCTTT. Protein product: CATRGRGAEAFF. Looking up the rest from reference TRBV7-3 and TRBJ1-1 gives the full variable domain: GAGVSQTPSNKVTEKGKYVELRCDPISGHTALYWYRQSLGQGPEFLIYFQGTGAADDSGLPNDRFFAVRPEGSVSTLKIQRTERGDSAVYLCATRGRGAEAFFGQGTRLTVV.

The V and J genes are TRBV29-1 and TRBJ2-5; D gene uncertain. The V and J ends lost 1 base and 0 bases respectively, with 6 bases between them. The CDR3 spans 13 residues. From germline, CDR1 is SQVTM and CDR2 ANQGSEA. Here the CDR3 reads CSVEGAYQETQYF. The CDR3 DNA is TGCAGCGTTGAAGGGGCCTACCAAGAGACCCAGTACTTC.

The V and J genes are TRBV5-1 and TRBJ2-5; 10 positions agree with TRBD2. The J call is doubtful: the DNA matches TRBJ2-7 better. The germline CDR1 and CDR2 sequences are SGHRS and YFSETQ. The CDR3 contains 15 residues. CDR3: CASSVTSGSPYEQYF. As DNA, the CDR3 is TGCGCCAGCAGCGTGACTAGCGGGTCGCCCTACGAGCAGTACTTC.

This clone has only one observation. The rearrangement links TRBV2 to TRBJ2-5; 7 nucleotides match TRBD1. TRBJ2-7 matches the DNA end more closely, so the J call is doubtful. Germline V gives CDR1 SNHLY, CDR2 FYNNEI. The CDR3 runs 14 residues. The CDR3 reads CASRPEGATYEQYF. The CDR3 bases are TGTGCCAGCAGGCCAGAGGGGGCGACGTACGAGCAGTACTTC.

This chain connects TRBV5-1 to TRBJ1-1; D is perhaps TRBD1 (6 bases). This CDR3 contains 16 residues. Trimming took 0 bases from V and 2 from J, leaving 14 bases between them. Germline CDR1 SGHRS, CDR2 YFSETQ. In DNA form, the CDR3 reads TGCGCCAGCAGCTTGGGTTTGGGGACAAGCAACACTGAAGCTTTCTTT. Its translation is CASSLGLGTSNTEAFF. Variable domain in full (rest from reference TRBV5-1 and TRBJ1-1): KAGVTQTPRYLIKTRGQQVTLSCSPISGHRSVSWYQQTPGQGLQFLFEYFSETQRNKGNFPGRFSGRQFSNSRSEMNVSTLELGDSALYLCASSLGLGTSNTEAFFGQGTRLTVV.

This rearrangement joins TRBV2 to TRBJ2-4; possibly TRBD1 for D (7 bases). The ends were cut back, 7 bases at V and 6 bases at J, with 13 bases in the middle. Germline V CDR1 and CDR2: SNHLY, FYNNEI. The CDR3 runs to 13 residues. CDR3 coding DNA: TGTGCCAGCAAGGGGGCGCGGGGAAACATTCAGTACTTC. Protein sequence: CASKGARGNIQYF. The full variable domain, with the rest looked up from reference TRBV2 and TRBJ2-4, is EPEVTQTPSHQVTQMGQEVILRCVPISNHLYFYWYRQILGQKVEFLVSFYNNEISEKSEIFDDQFSVERPDGSNFTLKIRSTKLEDSAMYFCASKGARGNIQYFGAGTRLSVL.

The gene calls are TRBV28 and TRBJ1-1; tentative D call: TRBD1 (5 bases). The CDR3 length is 14 residues. Trimming took off 5 bases at V and 1 base at J, with 11 bases between the two ends. Looked up from germline, CDR1 is MDHEN and CDR2 is SYDVKM. This CDR3 reads CASSAPGGNTEAFF. The CDR3 nucleotides are TGTGCCAGCAGTGCCCCCGGGGGGAACACTGAAGCTTTCTTT.

This clone was seen only once. CDR3 residues: CASSLGTSGRSDTQYF. Here the CDR3 DNA reads TGCGCCAGCAGCCTCGGGACTAGCGGGAGGTCAGATACGCAGTATTTT. V and J are TRBV5-1 and TRBJ2-3; 15 bases map to TRBD2. Germline values: CDR1 SGHRS, CDR2 YFSETQ. V was clipped by 4 bases and J by 4 bases; unmatched bases: 4. The CDR3 covers 16 residues.

The chain recombines TRBV10-1 with TRBJ2-7; TRBD2 agrees at 7 bases. With 1 base clipped from V and 0 bases from J, the junction kept 6 bases outside the gene matches. The V gene's germline CDR1 is WNHNN and CDR2 SYGVQD (reference sequence). The length of the CDR3 is 16 residues. The CDR3: CASSEFPSGGSYEQYF. CDR3 nucleotides: TGCGCCAGCAGTGAGTTTCCTAGCGGAGGCTCCTACGAGCAGTACTTC.

As concerns this clone: Other DNA sequences of this sample code for an identical CDR3. The V call is TRBV6-1, the J call TRBJ2-7; 7 bases fit TRBD1. Unmatched junction bases numbered 3, after V lost 4 bases and J lost 0 bases. Germline V gene lookup returns CDR1 MNHNS and CDR2 SASEGT. The CDR3 length is 14 residues. The CDR3 DNA reads as TGTGCCAGCAGTGTCACAGGGGTCTCCTACGAGCAGTACTTC. Protein: CASSVTGVSYEQYF.

This clone was counted a single time. CDR3 nucleotides: TGTGCCAGCAGCTTGGCAGGGCCCCTCCTCTACGAGCAGTACTTC. Amino acid sequence: CASSLAGPLLYEQYF. The V gene is TRBV5-5, the J gene TRBJ2-7; tentatively, D is TRBD1 (5 bases). This CDR3 spans 15 amino acids. Trimming cost V 0 bases and J 3 bases, with 13 bases left between them. The germline V gene has CDR1 SGHKS and CDR2 YYEKEE (reference sequence).

This chain links TRBV18 with TRBJ1-1; TRBD1 aligns across 12 bases. The CDR3 length is 18 residues. CDR1 and CDR2 from the germline V gene are KGHSH and LQKENI. With V trimmed by 6 bases and J by 0 bases, 11 bases remained unmatched. As DNA, the CDR3 is TGTGCCAGCTCCCAAACAGGGACAGGGGGCTTTATGAACACTGAAGCTTTCTTT. This sequence encodes CASSQTGTGGFMNTEAFF.

The chain joins TRBV30 to TRBJ1-1, with a weak D call TRBD1 (5 bases). CDR3 length equals 13 residues. V gave up 1 base and J gave up 4 bases, with 10 bases separating them. CDR1 and CDR2 from the germline V gene are GTSNPN and SVGIG (reference sequence). The CDR3 loop reads CAWSALRGTEAFF. DNA for the CDR3: TGTGCCTGGAGTGCACTTAGGGGCACTGAAGCTTTCTTT.

The DNA for the CDR3 is TGTGCCAGCTCCCCCGGGAGCAATCAGCCCCAGCATTTT. Protein: CASSPGSNQPQHF. The chain recombines TRBV6-5 with TRBJ1-5; no firm D call. Trimming shortened V by 8 bases and J by 1 base, and 9 bases separated the two germline ends. Looked up from germline, CDR1 is MNHEY and CDR2 is SVGAGI. The CDR3 spans 13 residues.

The chain employs TRBV5-6 and TRBJ2-7; D is uncertain. CDR1 and CDR2 from the germline V gene are SGHDT and YYEEEE. V was clipped by 0 bases and J by 2 bases, with 9 bases between them. This CDR3 comprises 14 residues. Here the CDR3 reads CASSLEYTTYEQYF. Here the CDR3 DNA reads TGTGCCAGCAGCTTGGAGTACACAACCTACGAGCAGTACTTC.

This rearrangement joins TRBV5-1 to TRBJ2-7; D gene unclear. Germline V CDR1 and CDR2: SGHRS, YFSETQ. The CDR3 is 15 residues long. The V and J ends lost 4 bases and 1 base respectively, with 15 bases between them. CDR3 sequence: CASSRGGGSSYEQYF. CDR3 bases: TGCGCCAGCAGCCGTGGCGGCGGTTCGTCCTACGAGCAGTACTTC.

The V and J genes are TRBV7-8 and TRBJ1-4, with D tentatively TRBD1 (6 bases). Trimming pared 3 bases from V and 6 bases from J, leaving 14 bases between. Per germline, CDR1 SGHVS and CDR2 FQNEAQ. There are 15 residues in the CDR3. For the CDR3, the DNA is TGTGCCAGCAGCTTCTCCCCGGGACAATATGAAAAACTGTTTTTT. Translation gives CASSFSPGQYEKLFF. The whole variable domain, filled in from reference TRBV7-8 and TRBJ1-4, reads GAGVSQSPRYKVAKRGQDVALRCDPISGHVSLFWYQQALGQGPEFLTYFQNEAQLDKSGLPSDRFFAERPEGSVSTLKIQRTQQEDSAVYLCASSFSPGQYEKLFFGSGTQLSVL.

J is TRBJ1-3 and V is TRBV6-5; perhaps TRBD1 as D (5 bases). Per the germline V gene, CDR1 is MNHEY and CDR2 is SVGAGI. The CDR3 has 14 amino acids. Between the trimmed V and J ends, which lost 6 bases and 2 bases, there was a span of 11 bases. The CDR3 loop is CASRWGKTGNTIYF. The CDR3 nucleotides read TGTGCCAGCAGGTGGGGCAAGACTGGAAACACCATATATTTT.

The CDR3 bases are TGTGCCAGCAGTGTTGAGGGGGCTGAGCAGTTCTTC. Translation gives CASSVEGAEQFF. J is TRBJ2-1 and V is TRBV6-1; 7 bases are a match to TRBD1. Trimming cost V 4 bases and J 9 bases; bases outside gene matches: 3. Germline V CDR1 and CDR2: MNHNS, SASEGT. This CDR3 contains 12 residues.

This chain links TRBV6-1 with TRBJ1-5; D not certain. Germline V gene sequence: CDR1 MNHNS, CDR2 SASEGT. The germline V and J ends were trimmed by 0 bases and 4 bases, with 19 bases remaining between them. This CDR3 comprises 18 residues. Here the CDR3 reads CASSEARRSVPRNQPQHF. The CDR3 DNA reads TGTGCCAGCAGTGAAGCGCGGCGAAGCGTGCCTCGGAATCAGCCCCAGCATTTT.

The chain joins TRBV4-2 to TRBJ1-1; TRBD1 matches 12 bases. The CDR3 totals 15 residues. V shed 1 base and J 8 bases; nucleotides not matched to a gene: 5. Per the germline V gene, CDR1 is LGHNA and CDR2 is YNFKEQ. CDR3 DNA: TGTGCCAGCAGCCAAGCCGGGACAGGGGGCTCAGAAGCTTTCTTT. It encodes CASSQAGTGGSEAFF.

This clone has just one count. This chain uses TRBV5-1 with TRBJ2-5; a weak D match, TRBD2 (6 bases). Germline-derived CDR1 and CDR2 are SGHRS and YFSETQ. This CDR3 contains 15 residues. Between the trimmed V and J ends, which lost 4 bases and 5 bases, there was a span of 18 bases. This CDR3 reads CASSPPDHGGETQYF. The CDR3 DNA is TGCGCCAGCAGCCCCCCGGACCACGGAGGGGAGACCCAGTACTTC.

The chain links TRBV5-1 to TRBJ2-1, with unresolved D. The CDR3 extends over 11 amino acids. The germline V and J ends were trimmed by 4 bases and 12 bases, with 11 bases remaining between them. Germline loops: CDR1 SGHRS, CDR2 YFSETQ. Written as DNA, the CDR3 is TGCGCCAGCAGCCAACGTGGCCCGCAGTTCTTC. It yields the protein CASSQRGPQFF.

CDR3 bases: TGCGCCAGCAGCCCGGGACAGGGGTGGGTCACCTTC. This codes for CASSPGQGWVTF. The chain recombines TRBV5-1 with TRBJ1-2, with 10 bases matching TRBD1. This CDR3 is 12 amino acids long. The J segment lost 13 bases and the V segment lost 4 bases, leaving 7 bases of the junction unmatched. Germline values: CDR1 SGHRS, CDR2 YFSETQ.

This chain uses TRBV5-1 with TRBJ2-7, with a possible D match to TRBD1 (5 bases). The CDR3 extends over 14 amino acids. Deletions cut 0 bases from V and 0 bases from J, with 7 bases between. The germline V gene has CDR1 SGHRS and CDR2 YFSETQ. CDR3 nucleotides: TGCGCCAGCAGCTTGGACAGGAGCTCCTACGAGCAGTACTTC. Protein: CASSLDRSSYEQYF.